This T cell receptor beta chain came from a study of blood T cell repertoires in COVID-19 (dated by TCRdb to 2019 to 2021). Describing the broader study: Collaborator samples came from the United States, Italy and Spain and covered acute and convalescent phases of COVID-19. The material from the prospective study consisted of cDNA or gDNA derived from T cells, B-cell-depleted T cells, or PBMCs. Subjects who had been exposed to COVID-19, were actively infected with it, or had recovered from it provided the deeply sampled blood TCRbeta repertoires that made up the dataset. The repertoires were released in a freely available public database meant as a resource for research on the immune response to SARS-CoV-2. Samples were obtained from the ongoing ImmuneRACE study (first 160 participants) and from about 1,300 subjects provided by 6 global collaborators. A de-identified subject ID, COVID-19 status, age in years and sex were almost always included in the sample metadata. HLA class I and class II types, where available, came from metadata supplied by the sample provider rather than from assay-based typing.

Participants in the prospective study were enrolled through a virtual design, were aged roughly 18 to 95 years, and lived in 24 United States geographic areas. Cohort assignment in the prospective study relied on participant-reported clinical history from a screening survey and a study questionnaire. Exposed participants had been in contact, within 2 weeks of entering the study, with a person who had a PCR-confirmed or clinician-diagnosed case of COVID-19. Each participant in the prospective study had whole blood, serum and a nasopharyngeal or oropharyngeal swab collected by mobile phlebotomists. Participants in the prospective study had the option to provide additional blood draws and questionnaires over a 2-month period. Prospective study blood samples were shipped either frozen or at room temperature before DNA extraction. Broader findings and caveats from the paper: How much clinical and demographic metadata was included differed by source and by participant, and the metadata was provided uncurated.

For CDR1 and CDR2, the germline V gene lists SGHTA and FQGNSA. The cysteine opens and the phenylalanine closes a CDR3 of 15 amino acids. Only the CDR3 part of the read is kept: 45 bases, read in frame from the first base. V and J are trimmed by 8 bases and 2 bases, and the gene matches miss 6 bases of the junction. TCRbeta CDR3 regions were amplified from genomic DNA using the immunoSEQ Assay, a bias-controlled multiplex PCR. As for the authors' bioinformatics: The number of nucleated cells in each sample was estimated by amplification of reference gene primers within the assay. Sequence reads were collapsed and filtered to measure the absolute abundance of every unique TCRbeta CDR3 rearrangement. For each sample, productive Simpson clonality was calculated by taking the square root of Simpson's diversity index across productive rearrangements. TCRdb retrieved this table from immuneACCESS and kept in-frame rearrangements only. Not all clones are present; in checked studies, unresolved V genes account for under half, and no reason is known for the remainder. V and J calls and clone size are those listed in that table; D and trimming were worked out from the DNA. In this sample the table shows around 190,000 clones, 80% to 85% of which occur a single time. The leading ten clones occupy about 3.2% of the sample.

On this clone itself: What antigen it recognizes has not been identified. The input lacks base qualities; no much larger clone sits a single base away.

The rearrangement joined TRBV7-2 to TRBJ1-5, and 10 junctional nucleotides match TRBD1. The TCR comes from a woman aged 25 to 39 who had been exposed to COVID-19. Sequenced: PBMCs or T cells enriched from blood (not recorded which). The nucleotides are TGTGCCAGCGGGAATGGACAGGGGGGCAATCAGCCCCAGCATTTT. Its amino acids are CASGNGQGGNQPQHF.